Presented here are 9 T cell receptor beta chains from one specimen sequenced in a study of cytomegalovirus exposure and HLA in healthy donors. The PCR ran on 60 Vbeta and 13 Jbeta primers. Produced via immunoSEQ multiplex PCR; TCRdb's table is partial and in-frame only. The table includes some 96,000 clones, 65% to 85% detected once. Sequenced input: PBMCs. The receptors were sampled from a woman in her sixties in good health and CMV-seropositive.

The V gene is TRBV30, the J gene TRBJ1-2, with 7 bases aligning to TRBD1. Germline loops: CDR1 GTSNPN, CDR2 SVGIG (reference sequence). The CDR3 is 14 residues long. V shed 3 bases, J shed 7 bases, and the junction held 11 bases outside the gene matches. CDR3 sequence (DNA): TGTGCCTGGAGGGGGACAGAGACCAGGGGTGGCTACACCTTC. Translating it yields CAWRGTETRGGYTF.

J is TRBJ2-1 and V is TRBV18; no clear D gene. The CDR3 covers 12 residues. Trimming stripped 3 bases from V and 7 bases from J, with 7 bases between. Germline values: CDR1 KGHSH, CDR2 LQKENI. The CDR3 region is CASSPSGNEQFF. DNA for the CDR3: TGTGCCAGCTCACCTTCCGGGAATGAGCAGTTCTTC.

This chain connects TRBV7-3 to TRBJ2-3; 7 nucleotides align to TRBD1. V trimming: 4 bases; J trimming: 4 bases; junction bases outside the gene matches: 8. The CDR3 is made up of 15 amino acids. CDR1 and CDR2 from the germline V gene are SGHTA and FQGTGA. CDR3 coding DNA: TGTGCCAGCAGCTCCCAAACAGGGGCCGCAGATACGCAGTATTTT. This encodes CASSSQTGAADTQYF.

The chain is built from TRBV15 and TRBJ2-5; 14 nucleotides align to TRBD2. TRBJ2-7 matches the DNA end more closely, so the J call is doubtful. Germline CDR1 LNHNV, CDR2 YYDKDF (reference sequence). The CDR3 length is 15 residues. DNA for the CDR3: TGTGCCACCAGCCCGCGACTAGCGGGAGGGCCCGAGCAGTACTTC. Protein sequence: CATSPRLAGGPEQYF.

The rearrangement uses TRBV7-2 and TRBJ1-6, with a weak D call TRBD1 (6 bases). In germline, CDR1 is SGHTA, CDR2 FQGNSA. V lost 3 bases to trimming and J lost 9 bases, with 9 bases between them. The CDR3 loop spans 13 amino acids. The CDR3 nucleotides are TGTGCCAGCAGCTTGGGACACTCTTCACCCCTCCACTTT. Protein product: CASSLGHSSPLHF.

V gene TRBV9 combines with J gene TRBJ1-1; 8 bases align to TRBD1. V lost 3 bases, J lost 1 base, and 5 bases stayed unmatched. This CDR3 has 15 amino acids. Germline V gene sequence: CDR1 SGDLS, CDR2 YYNGEE. CDR3 residues: CASSDPGGGNTEAFF. CDR3 DNA sequence: TGTGCCAGCAGCGACCCAGGGGGCGGGAACACTGAAGCTTTCTTT.

The rearrangement links TRBV28 to TRBJ2-5; the D gene is possibly TRBD1 (5 bases). The V end was cut by 4 bases, the J end by 5 bases, with 14 bases between. Germline CDR1 and CDR2: MDHEN and SYDVKM. The CDR3 spans 14 residues. The CDR3 loop reads CASSWYRSGETQYF. The CDR3 bases are TGTGCCAGCAGTTGGTACAGGTCAGGGGAGACCCAGTACTTC.

This chain joins TRBV28 and TRBJ1-2; D may be TRBD1 (6 bases). The CDR3 extends over 14 amino acids. Per the germline V gene, CDR1 is MDHEN and CDR2 is SYDVKM. With 3 bases removed from V and 4 bases from J, the gap between germline ends came to 12 bases. CDR3: CASSFRGAGYGYTF. The DNA of the CDR3 is TGTGCCAGCAGTTTCCGGGGGGCCGGCTATGGCTACACCTTC.

This rearrangement joins TRBV7-3 to TRBJ2-5, with TRBD1 as a possible D gene (5 bases). The end of the DNA aligns better with TRBJ2-7, so the J call may be wrong. The CDR3 contains 13 residues. Germline-derived CDR1 and CDR2 are SGHTA and FQGTGA. As DNA, the CDR3 is TGTGCCAGCAGCTCGCAACAGGTCTACGAGCAGTACTTC. Its translation: CASSSQQVYEQYF.